At least ten counts were recorded for the clone carrying this TCR beta chain. The antigen remains unidentified. The source of the sample is a study of CD8 T cells in ankylosing spondylitis. MiXCR, run by TCRdb on the 5' RACE reads, gives a single entry per CDR3 protein. The sample records about 330,000 distinct CDR3 sequences, around 7.6% being singletons. The CDR3 sequence is 15 residues long. V shed 3 bases and J 2 bases; nucleotides not matched to a gene: 3. CDR1 is SGHTA, CDR2 FQGNSA, per germline. General observations from the study: Ankylosing spondylitis blood seemed to carry a telltale TCR beta motif made of several highly homologous variants.

The source material was blood, either unsorted or a sorted T cell fraction (not recorded which). The clonotype comes from a male donor with ankylosing spondylitis. The chain uses TRBV7-2 and TRBJ2-3, with TRBD2 matching 9 bases. The CDR3 sequence is CASSLGGRVTDTQYF. As DNA, the CDR3 is TGTGCCAGCAGCTTGGGCGGGAGGGTCACAGATACGCAGTATTTT.